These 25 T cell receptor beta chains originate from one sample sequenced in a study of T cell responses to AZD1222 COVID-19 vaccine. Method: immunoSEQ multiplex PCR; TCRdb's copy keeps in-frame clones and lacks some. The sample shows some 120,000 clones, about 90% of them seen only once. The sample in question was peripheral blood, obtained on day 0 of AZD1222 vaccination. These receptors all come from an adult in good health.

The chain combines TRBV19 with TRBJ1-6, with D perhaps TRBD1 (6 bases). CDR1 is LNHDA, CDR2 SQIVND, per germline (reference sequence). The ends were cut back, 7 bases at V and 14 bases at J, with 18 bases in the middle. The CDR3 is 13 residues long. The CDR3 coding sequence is TGTGCCAGTACCCCCCGGGCAGGGGACTCCCTCCACTTT. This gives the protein CASTPRAGDSLHF.

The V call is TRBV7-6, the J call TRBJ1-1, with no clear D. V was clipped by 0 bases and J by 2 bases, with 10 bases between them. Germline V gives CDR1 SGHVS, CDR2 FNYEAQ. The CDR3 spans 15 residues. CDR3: CASSLAGQANTEAFF. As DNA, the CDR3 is TGTGCCAGCAGCTTAGCAGGTCAGGCTAACACTGAAGCTTTCTTT.

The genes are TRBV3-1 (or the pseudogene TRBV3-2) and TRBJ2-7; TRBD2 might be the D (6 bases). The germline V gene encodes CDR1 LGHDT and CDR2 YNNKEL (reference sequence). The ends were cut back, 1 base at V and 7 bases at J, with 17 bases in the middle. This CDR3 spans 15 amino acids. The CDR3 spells CASSQGPFTAGEQYF. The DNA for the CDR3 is TGTGCCAGCAGCCAAGGACCATTTACCGCGGGAGAGCAGTACTTC.

CDR3 amino acids: CASSIERGRWTGELFF. In DNA form, the CDR3 reads TGTGCCAGTAGTATAGAGAGGGGGCGGTGGACCGGGGAGCTGTTTTTT. The chain joins TRBV19 to TRBJ2-2, with 7 nucleotides matching TRBD1. This CDR3 is 16 amino acids long. The germline V gene has CDR1 LNHDA and CDR2 SQIVND (reference sequence). The junction had 6 bases not matched to a gene; V was cut back by 0 bases and J by 5 bases.

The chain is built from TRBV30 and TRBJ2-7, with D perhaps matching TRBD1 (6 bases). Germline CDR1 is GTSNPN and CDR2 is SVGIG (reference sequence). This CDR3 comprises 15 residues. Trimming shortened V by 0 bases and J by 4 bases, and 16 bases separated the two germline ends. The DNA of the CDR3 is TGTGCCTGGAGTGTACGGTCGACAGGACGATACGAGCAGTACTTC. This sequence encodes CAWSVRSTGRYEQYF.

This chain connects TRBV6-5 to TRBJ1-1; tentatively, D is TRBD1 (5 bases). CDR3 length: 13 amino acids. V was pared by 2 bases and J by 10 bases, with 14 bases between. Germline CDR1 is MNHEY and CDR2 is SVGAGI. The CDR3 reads CASSYGTGIAAFF. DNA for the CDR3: TGTGCCAGCAGTTACGGGACCGGGATCGCAGCTTTCTTT.

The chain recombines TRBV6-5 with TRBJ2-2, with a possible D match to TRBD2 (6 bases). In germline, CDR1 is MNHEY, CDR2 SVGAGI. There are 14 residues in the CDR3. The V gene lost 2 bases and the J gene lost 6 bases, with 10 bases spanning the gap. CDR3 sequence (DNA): TGTGCCAGCAGTTACGGGACTTTCGCCGGGGAGCTGTTTTTT. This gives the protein CASSYGTFAGELFF.

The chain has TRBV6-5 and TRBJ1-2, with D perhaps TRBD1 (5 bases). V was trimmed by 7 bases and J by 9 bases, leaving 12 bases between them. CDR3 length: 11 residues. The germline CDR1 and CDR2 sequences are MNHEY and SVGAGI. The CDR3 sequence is CASIQGDSYTF. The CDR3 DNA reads TGTGCCAGCATTCAGGGCGACAGCTACACCTTC.

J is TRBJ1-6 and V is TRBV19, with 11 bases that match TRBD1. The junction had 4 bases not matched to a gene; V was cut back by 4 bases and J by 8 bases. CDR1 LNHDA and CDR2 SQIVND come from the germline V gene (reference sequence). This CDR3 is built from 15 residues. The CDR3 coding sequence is TGTGCCAGTAGTAGGACAGGGGGCTGGGATTCACCCCTCCACTTT. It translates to CASSRTGGWDSPLHF. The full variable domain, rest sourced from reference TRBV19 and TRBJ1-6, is DGGITQSPKYLFRKEGQNVTLSCEQNLNHDAMYWYRQDPGQGLRLIYYSQIVNDFQKGDIAEGYSVSREKKESFPLTVTSAQKNPTAFYLCASSRTGGWDSPLHFGNGTRLTVT.

The DNA for the CDR3 is TGTGCCAGCAGCGAAGACCCGGGACACGGGGTCGGGGAGCTGTTTTTT. Its protein product is CASSEDPGHGVGELFF. The V gene is TRBV9, the J gene TRBJ2-2, with D possibly TRBD1 on 6 matching bases. CDR1 is SGDLS, CDR2 YYNGEE, per germline. V lost 3 bases and J 7 bases, leaving 19 bases between the germline ends. This CDR3 is 16 amino acids long.

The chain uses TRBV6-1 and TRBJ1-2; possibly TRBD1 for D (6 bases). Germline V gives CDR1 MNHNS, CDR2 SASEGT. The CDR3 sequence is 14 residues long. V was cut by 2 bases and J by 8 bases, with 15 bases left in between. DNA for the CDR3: TGTGCCAGCAGTGAACAGGGGCCGCTTTTGGGCTACACCTTC. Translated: CASSEQGPLLGYTF.

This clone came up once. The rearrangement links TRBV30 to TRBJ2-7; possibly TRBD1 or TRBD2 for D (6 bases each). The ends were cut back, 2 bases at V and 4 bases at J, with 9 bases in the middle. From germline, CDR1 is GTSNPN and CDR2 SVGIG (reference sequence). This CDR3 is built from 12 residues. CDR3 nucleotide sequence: TGTGCCTGGAGTACAGGGACTTACGAGCAGTACTTC. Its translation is CAWSTGTYEQYF.

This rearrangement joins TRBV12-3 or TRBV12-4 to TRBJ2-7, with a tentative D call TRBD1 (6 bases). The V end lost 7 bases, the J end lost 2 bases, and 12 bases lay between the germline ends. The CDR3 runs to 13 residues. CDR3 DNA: TGTGCCAGCACTGTGGACAGCGCCTACGAGCAGTACTTC. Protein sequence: CASTVDSAYEQYF.

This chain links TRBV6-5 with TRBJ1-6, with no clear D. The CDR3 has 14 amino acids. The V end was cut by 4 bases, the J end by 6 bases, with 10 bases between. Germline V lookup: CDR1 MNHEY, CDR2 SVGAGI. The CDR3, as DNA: TGTGCCAGCAGTTCTCGACGGACTAATTCACCCCTCCACTTT. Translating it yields CASSSRRTNSPLHF.

The CDR3 DNA sequence: TGCGCCAGCAGCCAAGACTGGCAAGCGGGACCCTTCCAAGAGACCCAGTACTTC. Its translation: CASSQDWQAGPFQETQYF. The V and J genes are TRBV4-3 and TRBJ2-5; 7 bases are a match to TRBD2. CDR3 length: 18 amino acids. The germline V gene has CDR1 LGHNA and CDR2 YSLEER. The V and J ends lost 0 bases and 1 base, in that order; junction bases with no gene match: 11.

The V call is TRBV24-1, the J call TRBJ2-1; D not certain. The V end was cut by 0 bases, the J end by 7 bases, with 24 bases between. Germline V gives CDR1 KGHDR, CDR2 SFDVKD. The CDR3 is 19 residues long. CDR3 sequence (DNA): TGTGCCACCAGTGATTTGGGGGTGAACGGACCGGGTCTTGGGAATGAGCAGTTCTTC. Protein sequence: CATSDLGVNGPGLGNEQFF.

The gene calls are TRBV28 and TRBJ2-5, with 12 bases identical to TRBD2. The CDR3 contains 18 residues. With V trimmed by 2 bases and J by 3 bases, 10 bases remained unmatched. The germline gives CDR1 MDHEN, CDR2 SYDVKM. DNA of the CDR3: TGTGCCAGCAGTTTACGCGGGGCTAGCGGGGGGGCGGAAGAGACCCAGTACTTC. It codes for CASSLRGASGGAEETQYF.

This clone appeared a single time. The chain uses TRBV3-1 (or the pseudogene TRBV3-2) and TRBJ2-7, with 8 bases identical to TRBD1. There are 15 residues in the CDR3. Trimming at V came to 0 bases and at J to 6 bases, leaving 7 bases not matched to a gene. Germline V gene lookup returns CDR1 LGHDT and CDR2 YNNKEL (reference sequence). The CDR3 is CASSQDQQGVREQYF. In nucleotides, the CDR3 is TGTGCCAGCAGCCAAGATCAACAGGGGGTGCGCGAGCAGTACTTC.

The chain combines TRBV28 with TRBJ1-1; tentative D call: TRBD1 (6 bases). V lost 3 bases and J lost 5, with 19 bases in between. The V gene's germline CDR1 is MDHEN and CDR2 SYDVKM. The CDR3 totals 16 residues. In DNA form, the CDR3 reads TGTGCCAGCAGTTTTGGGGACATACTATTAGGGACTGAAGCTTTCTTT. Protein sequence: CASSFGDILLGTEAFF.

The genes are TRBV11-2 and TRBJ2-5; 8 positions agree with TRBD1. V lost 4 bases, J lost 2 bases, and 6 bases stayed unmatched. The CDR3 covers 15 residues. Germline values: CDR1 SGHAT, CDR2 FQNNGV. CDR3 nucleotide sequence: TGTGCCAGCAGCTCTAGGACAGGGAATCAAGAGACCCAGTACTTC. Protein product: CASSSRTGNQETQYF.

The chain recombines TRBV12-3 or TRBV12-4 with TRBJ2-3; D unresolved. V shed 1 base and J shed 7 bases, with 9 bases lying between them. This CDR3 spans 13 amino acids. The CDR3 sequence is CASSLVTANTQYF. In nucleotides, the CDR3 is TGTGCCAGCAGTTTAGTCACCGCGAATACGCAGTATTTT.

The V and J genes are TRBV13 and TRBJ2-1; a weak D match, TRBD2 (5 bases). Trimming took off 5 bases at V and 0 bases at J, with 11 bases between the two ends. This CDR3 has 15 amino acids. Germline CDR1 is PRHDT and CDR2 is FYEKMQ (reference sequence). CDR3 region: CASSRTRSSYNEQFF. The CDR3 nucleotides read TGTGCCAGCAGCCGTACTAGGAGCTCCTACAATGAGCAGTTCTTC.

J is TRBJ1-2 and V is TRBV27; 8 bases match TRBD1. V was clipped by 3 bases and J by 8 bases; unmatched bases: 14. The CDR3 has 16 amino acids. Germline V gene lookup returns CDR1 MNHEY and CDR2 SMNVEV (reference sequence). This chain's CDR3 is CASSFDRGRMVGGYTF. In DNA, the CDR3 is TGTGCCAGCAGTTTTGACAGGGGACGGATGGTGGGAGGCTACACCTTC.

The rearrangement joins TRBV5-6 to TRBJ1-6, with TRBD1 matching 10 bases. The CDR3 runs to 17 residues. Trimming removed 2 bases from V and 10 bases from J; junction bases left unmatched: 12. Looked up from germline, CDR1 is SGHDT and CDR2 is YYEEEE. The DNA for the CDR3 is TGTGCCAGCAGCTTAACGATACCGGGACAGGGGTTCTCACCCCTCCACTTT. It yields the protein CASSLTIPGQGFSPLHF. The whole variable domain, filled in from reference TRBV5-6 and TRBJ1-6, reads DAGVTQSPTHLIKTRGQQVTLRCSPKSGHDTVSWYQQALGQGPQFIFQYYEEEERQRGNFPDRFSGHQFPNYSSELNVNALLLGDSALYLCASSLTIPGQGFSPLHFGNGTRLTVT.

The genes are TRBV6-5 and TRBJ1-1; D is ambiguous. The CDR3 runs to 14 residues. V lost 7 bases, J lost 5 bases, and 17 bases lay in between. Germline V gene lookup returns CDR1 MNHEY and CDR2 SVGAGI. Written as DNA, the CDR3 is TGTGCCAGCACCCCTTCGCTCTCGAGGACTGAAGCTTTCTTT. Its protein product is CASTPSLSRTEAFF.